Below, one T cell receptor (beta chain) is given with its context. Antigen specificity is unknown. The V gene end was trimmed by 5 bases and the J gene end by 4 bases; junction bases not matched to a gene: 7. CDR3 length: 16 residues. Germline CDR1 SGHNT, CDR2 YENEEA. These data originate in a study of T cell clonotyping in hematopoietic cell transplantation. Across the whole study: Recipient samples before transplant were obtained post-cytoreduction. Overall study results and limits: No sorting was done, leaving CD4 and CD8 contributions mixed. Graft donor and pretransplant recipient Inverse Simpson Index values predicted broader posttransplant TCR diversity. After transplant, recipient diversity fell while pathologically expanded clonotypes grew through day 180.

Here immunoSEQ multiplex PCR was the method, and the copy in TCRdb shows in-frame clones only, minus some. The sample shows some 13,000 clones, 65% to 85% of them seen only once. Time point defined: recipient sample about 28 days before transplant, after cytoreduction. The clonotype was recovered from a man aged 60-69 years with acute myeloid leukemia. Some clones in this sample may be carry-over from other donors' samples. The chain has TRBV11-3 and TRBJ2-3; TRBD1 matches at 12 bases. The sample was peripheral blood mononuclear cells, taken before stem cell transplant. The CDR3 sequence: CASSRAGTGGPDTQYF. CDR3 in DNA: TGTGCCAGCAGCCGGGCCGGGACAGGGGGCCCAGATACGCAGTATTTT.